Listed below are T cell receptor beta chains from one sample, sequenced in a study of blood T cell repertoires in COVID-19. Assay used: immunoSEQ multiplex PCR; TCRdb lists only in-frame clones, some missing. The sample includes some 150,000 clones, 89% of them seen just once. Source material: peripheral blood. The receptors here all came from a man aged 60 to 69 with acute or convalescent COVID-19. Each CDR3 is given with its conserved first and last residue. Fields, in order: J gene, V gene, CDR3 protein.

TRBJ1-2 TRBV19 CASRPSTGRGYRGYTF
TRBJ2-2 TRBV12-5 CASRGQGPFTGELFF
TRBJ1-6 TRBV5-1 CASNPLAGDNSPLHF
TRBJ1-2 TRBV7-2 CASSLVQSFYGYTF
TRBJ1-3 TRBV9 CASSVALSSGNTIYF
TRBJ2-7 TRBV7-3 CASSFSTGTGGWSYEQYF
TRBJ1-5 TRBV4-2 CASSQDQGNQPQHF
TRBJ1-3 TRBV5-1 CASSPLGSGNTIYF
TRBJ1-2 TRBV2 CASRTRQTGNNYGYTF
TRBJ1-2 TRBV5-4 CASSPTPTGYGYTF
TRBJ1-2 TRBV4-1 CASREGQQSGYTF
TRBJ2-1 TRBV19 CASSLRGQGAINSYNEQFF
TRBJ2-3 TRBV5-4 CASSFGSGTDTQYF
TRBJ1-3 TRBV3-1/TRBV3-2 CASSQEGGGSGNTIYF
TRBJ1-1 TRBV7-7 CASSDSKGGEAFF
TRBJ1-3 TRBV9 CASSAQTGLSGNTIYF
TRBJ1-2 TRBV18 CASSQAGGNYGYTF
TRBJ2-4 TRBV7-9 CASSSAGGANIQYF
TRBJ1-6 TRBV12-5 CASAPSWASGNSPLHF
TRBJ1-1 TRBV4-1 CASSPTHRGMHTEAFF
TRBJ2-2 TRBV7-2 CASSSRFGELFF
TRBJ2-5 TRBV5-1 CASNEGQGQETQYF
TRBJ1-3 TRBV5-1 CASSVQGDRGNTIYF
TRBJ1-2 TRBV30 CAWSYGTGYGYTF
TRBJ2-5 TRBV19 CASSIGTSGQETQYF
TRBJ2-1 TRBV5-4 CASRSLAGGYNEQFF
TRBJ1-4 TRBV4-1 CASSRQHDATNEKLFF
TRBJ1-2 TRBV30 CAWSDLTGSGGGYTF
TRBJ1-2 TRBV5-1 CASSSPGHQVGYTF
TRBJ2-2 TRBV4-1 CASSQDMGGGPNTGELFF
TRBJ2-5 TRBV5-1 CASSLQTGTGRGGTQYF
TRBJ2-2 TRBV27 CASSFQGGAYTGELFF
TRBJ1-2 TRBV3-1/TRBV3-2 CASSQSGYGYTF
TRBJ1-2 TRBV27 CASSASPGQGATYGYTF
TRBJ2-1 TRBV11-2 CASSFTSGGYNEQFF